These 29 T cell receptor beta chains originate from one sample sequenced in a study of T cells after posttransplantation cyclophosphamide. This table comes from immunoSEQ multiplex PCR, and its TCRdb copy is limited to in-frame clones, with some not included. The sample records 45,000 to 65,000 clones, around 83% being singletons. Sequencing was done on a sample of PBMCs. The receptors shown here come from a man younger than 40 with a blood cancer, CMV-positive, and with a related stem cell donor.

The chain carries TRBV6-1 and TRBJ2-2, with D perhaps matching TRBD2 (5 bases). CDR1 and CDR2 (germline): MNHNS, SASEGT. Deletions cut 8 bases from V and 3 bases from J, with 13 bases between. The CDR3 contains 14 residues. The CDR3 region is CASSLMEDTGELFF. Written as DNA, the CDR3 is TGTGCCAGCTCGCTTATGGAGGACACCGGGGAGCTGTTTTTT.

The chain links TRBV7-9 to TRBJ2-2; tentatively, D is TRBD2 (5 bases). Trimming shortened V by 7 bases and J by 3 bases, and 15 bases separated the two germline ends. Germline CDR1 is SEHNR and CDR2 is FQNEAQ (reference sequence). This CDR3 comprises 15 residues. The CDR3 spells CASTDLLVDTGELFF. CDR3 sequence (DNA): TGTGCCAGCACCGACCTACTAGTAGACACCGGGGAGCTGTTTTTT.

The J gene is TRBJ2-1, the V gene TRBV6-1; 12 nucleotides match TRBD2. CDR1 and CDR2 from the germline V gene are MNHNS and SASEGT. V dropped 5 bases and J dropped 9; count of bases not matched to a gene: 5. This CDR3 is 14 amino acids long. CDR3 bases: TGTGCCAGCAGTAGACTAGCGGGAGAACGTGAGCAGTTCTTC. This translates into CASSRLAGEREQFF.

This rearrangement joins TRBV4-3 to TRBJ2-7, with 7 bases lining up with TRBD2. This CDR3 has 16 residues. Trimming cost V 1 base and J 3 bases; bases outside gene matches: 9. CDR1 is LGHNA, CDR2 YSLEER, per germline. This CDR3 reads CASSQVYQRGNYEQYF. The CDR3, as DNA: TGCGCCAGCAGCCAAGTTTACCAGCGGGGAAACTACGAGCAGTACTTC.

The rearrangement uses TRBV11-3 and TRBJ1-2; maybe TRBD1 (6 bases). The germline CDR1 and CDR2 sequences are SGHNT and YENEEA. Trimming pared 3 bases from V and 2 bases from J, leaving 7 bases between. The length of the CDR3 is 13 residues. CDR3 residues: CASSFDRNYGYTF. CDR3 nucleotide sequence: TGTGCCAGCAGCTTCGACAGGAACTATGGCTACACCTTC.

The J gene is TRBJ2-1, the V gene TRBV9, with 13 positions matching TRBD2. The CDR3 spans 19 residues. CDR1 and CDR2 (germline): SGDLS, YYNGEE. V lost 3 bases, J lost 9 bases, and 18 bases stayed unmatched. The CDR3 nucleotides read TGTGCCAGCAGCGAACAGGGACTAGCGGGACAAGGGTGGGATGGTGAGCAGTTCTTC. Its translation is CASSEQGLAGQGWDGEQFF.

This clone was seen only once. The chain uses TRBV13 and TRBJ2-7; D unresolved. Germline assignment: CDR1 PRHDT and CDR2 FYEKMQ (reference sequence). V was cut by 4 bases and J by 2 bases, with 12 bases left in between. The length of the CDR3 is 14 residues. CDR3 in DNA: TGTGCCAGCAGCTGGAGCGCGCGGACCTACGAGCAGTACTTC. This gives the protein CASSWSARTYEQYF.

The chain links TRBV6-1 to TRBJ2-5, with 10 bases aligning to TRBD1. The J call may be mistaken, given a closer DNA end match to TRBJ2-7. The germline V gene encodes CDR1 MNHNS and CDR2 SASEGT. This CDR3 is built from 12 residues. CDR3 sequence: CASSRDRGEQYF. CDR3 bases: TGTGCCAGCAGCCGGGACAGGGGCGAGCAGTACTTC.

V gene TRBV7-3 combines with J gene TRBJ2-3, with D perhaps matching TRBD1 (6 bases). Trimming shortened V by 2 bases and J by 5 bases, and 17 bases separated the two germline ends. CDR1 is SGHTA and CDR2 is FQGTGA in the germline V gene. CDR3 length: 16 amino acids. CDR3 in DNA: TGTGCCAGCAGCTTAGGGACCCCAGGGGCCGGAGATACGCAGTATTTT. Translated, it gives CASSLGTPGAGDTQYF.

The rearrangement joins TRBV13 to TRBJ2-5, with D possibly being TRBD1 (7 bases). This CDR3 comprises 16 residues. The V gene lost 1 base and the J gene lost 5 bases, with 17 bases spanning the gap. Germline CDR1 and CDR2: PRHDT and FYEKMQ (reference sequence). CDR3 protein: CASSLEPGGNGETQYF. The CDR3 bases are TGTGCCAGCAGCTTAGAGCCAGGGGGGAACGGGGAGACCCAGTACTTC. The full variable domain, rest sourced from reference TRBV13 and TRBJ2-5, is AAGVIQSPRHLIKEKRETATLKCYPIPRHDTVYWYQQGPGQDPQFLISFYEKMQSDKGSIPDRFSAQQFSDYHSELNMSSLELGDSALYFCASSLEPGGNGETQYFGPGTRLLVL.

This clone is a singleton in its sample. This chain connects TRBV6-5 to TRBJ1-5; no definite D call. Trimming left V 6 bases short and J 1 base short, with 13 bases between. In germline, CDR1 is MNHEY, CDR2 SVGAGI. The CDR3 runs to 15 residues. The CDR3 here is CASSLVSGSNQPQHF. For the CDR3, the DNA is TGTGCCAGCAGCCTCGTTTCCGGGAGCAATCAGCCCCAGCATTTT.

The V and J genes are TRBV7-9 and TRBJ2-5; TRBD1 might be the D (5 bases). CDR3 length: 19 amino acids. Germline V CDR1 and CDR2: SEHNR, FQNEAQ (reference sequence). The germline V and J ends were trimmed by 1 base and 0 bases, with 21 bases remaining between them. The CDR3 region has the DNA TGTGCCAGCAGCTTAGGTTCGGGTGGATATTCAGGGTACCAAGAGACCCAGTACTTC. It translates to CASSLGSGGYSGYQETQYF.

Comment on this clone: At one boundary the junction diverges from the germline segment, which might be a read error. The chain couples TRBV28 to TRBJ2-1; the D gene is possibly TRBD2 (5 bases). CDR1 is MDHEN, CDR2 SYDVKM, per germline. CDR3 length equals 13 residues. The CDR3 DNA follows: TGTGCCAGCAGCCCGGGGTCCTCCAATGAGCAGTTCTTC. It codes for CASSPGSSNEQFF.

The chain recombines TRBV5-4 with TRBJ1-4; 8 bases align to TRBD1. Germline assignment: CDR1 SGHNT and CDR2 YYREEE (reference sequence). V shed 5 bases, J shed 4 bases, and the junction held 7 bases outside the gene matches. CDR3 length equals 15 residues. CDR3 region: CASRSGTGRNEKLFF. The CDR3 bases are TGTGCCAGCAGATCGGGGACAGGACGTAATGAAAAACTGTTTTTT.

The chain employs TRBV6-6 and TRBJ2-2, with a possible D match to TRBD1 (6 bases). The V gene's germline CDR1 is MNHNY and CDR2 SVGAGI (reference sequence). The CDR3 loop spans 14 amino acids. Deletions cut 4 bases from V and 1 base from J, with 7 bases between. The CDR3 coding sequence is TGTGCCAGCAGTTGGGGACAGAACACCGGGGAGCTGTTTTTT. Its translation: CASSWGQNTGELFF.

The V call is TRBV30, the J call TRBJ2-7; the D gene is possibly TRBD2 (5 bases). The CDR3 is 13 residues long. The germline V gene has CDR1 GTSNPN and CDR2 SVGIG (reference sequence). The V end lost 3 bases, the J end lost 9 bases, and 18 bases lay between the germline ends. The DNA for the CDR3 is TGTGCCTGGAGCGTCCCCCCCATTCGGGGGCAGTACTTC. This encodes CAWSVPPIRGQYF.

The V gene is TRBV29-1, the J gene TRBJ2-5; D not resolved. V dropped 4 bases and J dropped 0 bases, with 15 bases sitting between them. This CDR3 comprises 15 residues. Germline V lookup: CDR1 SQVTM, CDR2 ANQGSEA. CDR3 coding DNA: TGCAGCGTTGGGTTTCGTGGTACAAACCAAGAGACCCAGTACTTC. Translation: CSVGFRGTNQETQYF.

The rearrangement links TRBV29-1 to TRBJ1-1; D not resolved. The CDR3 extends over 11 amino acids. Trimming cost V 6 bases and J 4 bases, with 9 bases left between them. CDR1 is SQVTM and CDR2 is ANQGSEA in the germline V gene. In DNA, the CDR3 is TGCAGCGTAGTCGTCGGCACTGAAGCTTTCTTT. Protein product: CSVVVGTEAFF.

The V gene is TRBV6-1, the J gene TRBJ1-5; possible D gene TRBD1, 6 bases. Germline CDR1 MNHNS, CDR2 SASEGT. V shed 6 bases and J shed 7 bases, with 16 bases lying between them. This CDR3 comprises 14 residues. The DNA for the CDR3 is TGTGCCAGCAGCCGGCGGGGGGCTAGGCAGCCCCAGCATTTT. Translation: CASSRRGARQPQHF.

The chain couples TRBV12-5 to TRBJ2-7, with 7 bases identical to TRBD1. CDR1 is LGHNT, CDR2 FRNRAP, per germline. The V segment lost 0 bases and the J segment 4 bases; nucleotides outside the gene matches: 9. This CDR3 has 16 amino acids. DNA of the CDR3: TGTGCTAGTGGTTTGGTAATAGGGGGCGTTCGGTACGAGCAGTACTTC. It codes for CASGLVIGGVRYEQYF.

This sequence joins TRBV7-9 and TRBJ1-4, with D unresolved. Looked up from germline, CDR1 is SEHNR and CDR2 is FQNEAQ (reference sequence). The V and J ends lost 5 bases and 0 bases respectively, with 10 bases between them. This CDR3 is 15 amino acids long. The CDR3 nucleotides read TGTGCCAGCAGCCTGGGCCTTGCAACTAATGAAAAACTGTTTTTT. Amino acids: CASSLGLATNEKLFF.

This chain uses TRBV7-2 with TRBJ1-1, with a tentative D call TRBD1 (6 bases). Germline-derived CDR1 and CDR2 are SGHTA and FQGNSA. Deletions cut 7 bases from V and 8 bases from J, with 14 bases between. The CDR3 sequence is 12 residues long. For the CDR3, the DNA is TGTGCCAGCACCTCGGACAGCCCCGAAGCTTTCTTT. It is translated as CASTSDSPEAFF.

The chain carries TRBV5-1 and TRBJ2-7; 10 bases are shared with TRBD2. With V trimmed by 4 bases and J by 2 bases, 3 bases remained unmatched. Germline lookup yields CDR1 SGHRS and CDR2 YFSETQ. The CDR3 extends over 14 amino acids. The DNA for the CDR3 is TGCGCCAGCAGCATTAGCGGGGGGACCTACGAGCAGTACTTC. Its protein is CASSISGGTYEQYF.

The V call is TRBV4-2, the J call TRBJ2-3, with D possibly matching TRBD2 (6 bases). Germline V gene data show CDR1 as LGHNA and CDR2 as YNFKEQ. The CDR3 has 15 residues. The V gene lost 1 base and the J gene lost 5 bases, with 13 bases spanning the gap. In nucleotides, the CDR3 is TGTGCCAGCAGCCAAGGGAGGGCGACGGAAGATACGCAGTATTTT. It codes for CASSQGRATEDTQYF.

This clone was detected only once. This chain uses TRBV30 with TRBJ2-6; the D is unclear. Deletions cut 0 bases from V and 0 bases from J, with 15 bases between. The CDR3 extends over 18 amino acids. CDR1 GTSNPN and CDR2 SVGIG come from the germline V gene (reference sequence). Here the CDR3 DNA reads TGTGCCTGGAGTGTACTTCCATCGATTCTCTCTGGGGCCAACGTCCTGACTTTC. It codes for CAWSVLPSILSGANVLTF.

The chain employs TRBV2 and TRBJ2-5, with 7 positions matching TRBD2. This CDR3 spans 13 amino acids. The germline CDR1 and CDR2 sequences are SNHLY and FYNNEI. Trimming took 6 bases from V and 6 from J; bases not matched to a gene: 7. The CDR3 DNA follows: TGTGCCAGCAGGGGGGGGGAAAAGAAGACCCAGTACTTC. Its translation: CASRGGEKKTQYF.

The V gene is TRBV19, the J gene TRBJ2-1, with D unclear. The germline V gene encodes CDR1 LNHDA and CDR2 SQIVND (reference sequence). The CDR3 runs to 15 residues. Trimming removed 5 bases at V and 6 bases at J, with 17 bases between. The CDR3 DNA reads TGTGCCAGTAGTGAGTCCCCCGCCCCGGGCAATGAGCAGTTCTTC. Its protein is CASSESPAPGNEQFF.

The rearrangement uses TRBV7-9 and TRBJ2-3, with 9 bases identical to TRBD1. Germline CDR1 and CDR2: SEHNR and FQNEAQ (reference sequence). The CDR3 extends over 15 amino acids. Unmatched junction bases numbered 4, after V lost 5 bases and J lost 1 base. CDR3 nucleotide sequence: TGTGCCAGCAGCCTCCGGACAGGGGGCACAGATACGCAGTATTTT. Its protein product is CASSLRTGGTDTQYF.

This chain uses TRBV7-6 with TRBJ2-1; 8 nucleotides agree with TRBD2. The CDR3 covers 17 residues. The ends lost 5 bases at V and 4 bases at J; junction bases unmatched: 13. Germline lookup yields CDR1 SGHVS and CDR2 FNYEAQ. CDR3 residues: CASSTQLAARLYNEQFF. In DNA, the CDR3 is TGTGCCAGCAGCACCCAACTAGCGGCTCGGTTGTACAATGAGCAGTTCTTC.